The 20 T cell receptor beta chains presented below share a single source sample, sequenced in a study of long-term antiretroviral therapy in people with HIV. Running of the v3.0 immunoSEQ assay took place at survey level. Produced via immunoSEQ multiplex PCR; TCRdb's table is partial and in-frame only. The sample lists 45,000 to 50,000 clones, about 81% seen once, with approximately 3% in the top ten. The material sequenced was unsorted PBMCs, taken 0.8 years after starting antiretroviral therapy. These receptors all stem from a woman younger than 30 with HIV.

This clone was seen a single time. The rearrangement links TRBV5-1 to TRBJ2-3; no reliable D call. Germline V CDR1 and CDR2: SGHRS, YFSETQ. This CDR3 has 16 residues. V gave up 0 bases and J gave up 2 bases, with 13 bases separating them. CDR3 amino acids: CASSLGAASFTDTQYF. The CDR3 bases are TGCGCCAGCAGCTTGGGAGCAGCGAGTTTCACAGATACGCAGTATTTT.

CDR3: CASGTGLNQPQHF. The CDR3 bases are TGTGCCAGCGGGACAGGCCTCAATCAGCCCCAGCATTTT. The chain carries TRBV28 and TRBJ1-5; TRBD1 agrees at 8 bases. Germline values: CDR1 MDHEN, CDR2 SYDVKM. The CDR3 has 13 residues. Trimming cost V 8 bases and J 3 bases; bases outside gene matches: 3. The full variable domain, with the rest looked up from reference TRBV28 and TRBJ1-5, is DVKVTQSSRYLVKRTGEKVFLECVQDMDHENMFWYRQDPGLGLRLIYFSYDVKMKEKGDIPEGYSVSREKKERFSLILESASTNQTSMYLCASGTGLNQPQHFGDGTRLSIL.

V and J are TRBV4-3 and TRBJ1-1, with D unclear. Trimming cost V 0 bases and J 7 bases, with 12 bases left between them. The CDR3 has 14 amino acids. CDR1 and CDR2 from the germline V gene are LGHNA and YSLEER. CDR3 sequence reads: CASSQDYGRNEAFF. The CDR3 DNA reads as TGCGCCAGCAGCCAAGATTACGGGCGGAATGAAGCTTTCTTT.

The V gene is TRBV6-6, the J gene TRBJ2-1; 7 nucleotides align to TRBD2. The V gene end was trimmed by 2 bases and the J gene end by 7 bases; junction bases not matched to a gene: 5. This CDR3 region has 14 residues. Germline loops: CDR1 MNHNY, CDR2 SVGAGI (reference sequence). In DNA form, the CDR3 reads TGTGCCAGCAGTTACGGCGGGAGCAAGAATGAGCAGTTCTTC. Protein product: CASSYGGSKNEQFF.

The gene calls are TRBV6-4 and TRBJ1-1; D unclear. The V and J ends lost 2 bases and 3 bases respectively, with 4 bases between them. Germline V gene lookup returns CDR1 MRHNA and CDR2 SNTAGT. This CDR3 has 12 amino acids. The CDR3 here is CASSDRYTEAFF. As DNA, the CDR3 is TGTGCCAGCAGTGACAGGTACACTGAAGCTTTCTTT.

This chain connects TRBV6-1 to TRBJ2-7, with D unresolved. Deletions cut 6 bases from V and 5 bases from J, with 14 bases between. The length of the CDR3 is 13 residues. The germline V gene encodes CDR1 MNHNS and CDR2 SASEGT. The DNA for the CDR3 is TGTGCCAGCAGCCGGTGGCAGTTCGACGAGCAGTACTTC. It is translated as CASSRWQFDEQYF.

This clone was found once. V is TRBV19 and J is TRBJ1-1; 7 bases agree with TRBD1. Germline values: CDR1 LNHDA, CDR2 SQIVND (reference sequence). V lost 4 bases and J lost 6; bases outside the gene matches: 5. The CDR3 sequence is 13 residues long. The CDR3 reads CASSKQGSAEAFF. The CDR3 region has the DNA TGTGCCAGTAGTAAACAGGGGAGCGCTGAAGCTTTCTTT.

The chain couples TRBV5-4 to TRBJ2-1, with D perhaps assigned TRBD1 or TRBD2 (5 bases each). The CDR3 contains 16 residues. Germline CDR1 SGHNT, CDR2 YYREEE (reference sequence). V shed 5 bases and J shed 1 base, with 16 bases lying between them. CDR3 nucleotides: TGTGCCAGCAGTCGAACCGGGACGAGGTCCTACAATGAGCAGTTCTTC. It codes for CASSRTGTRSYNEQFF. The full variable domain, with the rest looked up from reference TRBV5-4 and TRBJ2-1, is ETGVTQSPTHLIKTRGQQVTLRCSSQSGHNTVSWYQQALGQGPQFIFQYYREEENGRGNFPPRFSGLQFPNYSSELNVNALELDDSALYLCASSRTGTRSYNEQFFGPGTRLTVL.

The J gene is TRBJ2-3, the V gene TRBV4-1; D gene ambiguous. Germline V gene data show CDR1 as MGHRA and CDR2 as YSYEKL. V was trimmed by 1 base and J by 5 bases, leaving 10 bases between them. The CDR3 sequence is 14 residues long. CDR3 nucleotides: TGCGCCAGCAGCCAAGTTATAAGGCAAGATACGCAGTATTTT. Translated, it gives CASSQVIRQDTQYF.

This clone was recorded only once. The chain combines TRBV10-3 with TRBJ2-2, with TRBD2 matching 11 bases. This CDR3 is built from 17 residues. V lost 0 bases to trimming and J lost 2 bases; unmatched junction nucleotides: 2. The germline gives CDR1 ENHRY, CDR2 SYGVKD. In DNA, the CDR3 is TGTGCCATCAGTGAGTCGACTAGCGGGACTAACACCGGGGAGCTGTTTTTT. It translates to CAISESTSGTNTGELFF.

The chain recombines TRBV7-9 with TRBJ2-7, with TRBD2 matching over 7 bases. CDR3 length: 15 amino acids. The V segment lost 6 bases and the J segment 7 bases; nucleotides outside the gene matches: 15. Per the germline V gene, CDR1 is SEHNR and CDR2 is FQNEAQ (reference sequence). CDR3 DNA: TGTGCCAGCAGGCCCCTGGGGGGAGGGCCGGGGGAGCAGTACTTC. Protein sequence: CASRPLGGGPGEQYF.

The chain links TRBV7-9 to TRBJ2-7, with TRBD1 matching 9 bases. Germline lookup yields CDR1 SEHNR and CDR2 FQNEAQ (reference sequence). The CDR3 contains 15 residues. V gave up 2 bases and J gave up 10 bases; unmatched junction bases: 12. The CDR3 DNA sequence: TGTGCCAGCAGCTTAAAGGAGGACAGGGGTCCTCTTCAGTACTTC. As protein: CASSLKEDRGPLQYF.

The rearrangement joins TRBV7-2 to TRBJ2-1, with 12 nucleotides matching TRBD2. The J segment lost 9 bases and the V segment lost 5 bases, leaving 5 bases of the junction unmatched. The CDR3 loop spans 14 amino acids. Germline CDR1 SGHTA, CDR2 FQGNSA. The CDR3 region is CASSPSGRGTEQFF. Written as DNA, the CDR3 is TGTGCCAGCAGCCCTAGCGGGAGGGGAACTGAGCAGTTCTTC.

CDR3 loop: CASSYNGDNQPQHF. The CDR3 nucleotides are TGTGCCAGCAGTTATAACGGAGACAATCAGCCCCAGCATTTT. The chain is built from TRBV6-5 and TRBJ1-5; the D is unclear. From germline, CDR1 is MNHEY and CDR2 SVGAGI. V lost 3 bases, J lost 3 bases, and 9 bases lay in between. The CDR3 extends over 14 amino acids.

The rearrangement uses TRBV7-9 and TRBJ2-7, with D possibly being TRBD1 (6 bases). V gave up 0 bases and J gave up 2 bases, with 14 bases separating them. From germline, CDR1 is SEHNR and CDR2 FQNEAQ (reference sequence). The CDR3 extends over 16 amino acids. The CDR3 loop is CASSLADSPYPYEQYF. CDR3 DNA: TGTGCCAGCAGCTTAGCGGACAGCCCATACCCCTACGAGCAGTACTTC.

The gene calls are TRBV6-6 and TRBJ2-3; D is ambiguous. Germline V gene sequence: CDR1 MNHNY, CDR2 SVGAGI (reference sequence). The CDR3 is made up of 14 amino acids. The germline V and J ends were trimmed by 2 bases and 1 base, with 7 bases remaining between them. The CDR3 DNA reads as TGTGCCAGCAGTTACGACACCCGCACAGATACGCAGTATTTT. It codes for CASSYDTRTDTQYF.

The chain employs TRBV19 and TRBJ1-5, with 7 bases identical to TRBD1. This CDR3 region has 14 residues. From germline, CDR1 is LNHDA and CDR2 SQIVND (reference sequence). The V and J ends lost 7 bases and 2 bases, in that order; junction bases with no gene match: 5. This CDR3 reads CASTQGSGNQPQHF. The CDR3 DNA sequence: TGTGCCAGTACACAGGGGAGCGGCAATCAGCCCCAGCATTTT.

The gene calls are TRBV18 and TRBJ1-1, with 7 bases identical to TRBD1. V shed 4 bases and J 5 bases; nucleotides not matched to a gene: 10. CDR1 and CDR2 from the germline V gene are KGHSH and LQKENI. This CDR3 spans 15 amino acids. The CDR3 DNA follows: TGTGCCAGCTCACTTCCGGGAGCCAGGGGGACTGAAGCTTTCTTT. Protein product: CASSLPGARGTEAFF.

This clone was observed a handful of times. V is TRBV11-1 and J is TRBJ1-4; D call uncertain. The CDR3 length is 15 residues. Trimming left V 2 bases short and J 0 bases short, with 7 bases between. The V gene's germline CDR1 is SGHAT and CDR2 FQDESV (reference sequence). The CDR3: CASSLLRATNEKLFF. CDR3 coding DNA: TGTGCCAGCAGCTTACTCCGAGCAACTAATGAAAAACTGTTTTTT.

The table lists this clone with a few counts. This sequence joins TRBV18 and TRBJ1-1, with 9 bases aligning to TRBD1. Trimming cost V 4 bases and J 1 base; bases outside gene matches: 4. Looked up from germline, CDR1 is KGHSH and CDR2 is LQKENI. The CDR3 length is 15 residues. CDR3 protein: CASSRTGERNTEAFF. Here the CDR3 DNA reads TGTGCCAGCTCACGGACAGGGGAGAGGAACACTGAAGCTTTCTTT.